The 27 T cell receptor beta chains below were found in one sample sequenced in a study of T-cell reconstitution after alpha-beta-depleted transplantation in children. Preparation of the TCRbeta library was carried out with unique molecular identifiers. TCRdb re-analysed the PCR reads in MiXCR, keeping a single row per CDR3 protein. This table has hundreds of thousands of distinct CDR3 sequences, about an eighth appearing once. Material: PBMCs, obtained before TCRalphabeta/CD19-depleted stem cell transplant. These receptors originate from a girl aged 2 to 9 with congenital amegakaryocytic thrombocytopenia, due to receive a stem cell transplant.

DNA of the CDR3: TGCGCCAGCAGCTCCGACAGGAACACTTACCTCTCTGAAGCTTTCTTT. Translated: CASSSDRNTYLSEAFF. V is TRBV5-1 and J is TRBJ1-1, with D tentatively TRBD1 (6 bases). There are 16 residues in the CDR3. Trimming shortened V by 3 bases and J by 6 bases, and 21 bases separated the two germline ends. Germline CDR1 reads SGHRS; CDR2 reads YFSETQ.

With regard to this clonotype: A read error is possible here, since a much larger clone lies one base away. The gene calls are TRBV6-1 and TRBJ2-7; TRBD2 might be the D (6 bases). Germline CDR1 reads MNHNS; CDR2 reads SASEGT. The CDR3 is 16 residues long. The germline V and J ends were trimmed by 3 bases and 1 base, with 16 bases remaining between them. CDR3 bases: TGTGCCAGCAGTGACGATCGGCGGGACTTATCCTACGAGCAGTACTTC. This codes for CASSDDRRDLSYEQYF.

Concerning this clonotype: An end of the junction differs from the germline gene, which may be a read error. The chain has TRBV7-2 and TRBJ2-1; no definite D call. Germline V gene lookup returns CDR1 SGHTA and CDR2 FQGNSA. This CDR3 contains 12 residues. The CDR3 region has the DNA TGTGCCAGCAGCTTAGCTGGCTTTGTGCAGCTCTTC. Translating it yields CASSLAGFVQLF. The whole variable domain, remainder taken from reference TRBV7-2 and TRBJ2-1, is GAGVSQSPSNKVTEKGKDVELRCDPISGHTALYWYRQSLGQGLEFLIYFQGNSAPDKSGLPSDRFSAERTGGSVSTLTIQRTQQEDSAVYLCASSLAGFVQLFGPGTRLTVL.

There are a few counts of this clonotype. CDR3 DNA: TGCAGTGCTAGGGGGCTAGCGGGAAACACCGGGGAGCTGTTTTTT. It encodes CSARGLAGNTGELFF. The chain recombines TRBV20-1 with TRBJ2-2; TRBD2 matches 9 bases. V trimming: 3 bases; J trimming: 2 bases; junction bases outside the gene matches: 4. The CDR3 totals 15 residues. Germline V CDR1 and CDR2: DFQATT, SNEGSKA (reference sequence).

This clonotype showed up many times. The gene calls are TRBV12-3 or TRBV12-4 and TRBJ2-5; a possible D gene is TRBD1 (5 bases). The CDR3 runs to 13 residues. V was pared by 7 bases and J by 2 bases, with 11 bases between. The CDR3 DNA reads TGTGCCAGCAATGGGGCGTTACAAGAGACCCAGTACTTC. Translating gives CASNGALQETQYF.

The V gene is TRBV12-3 or TRBV12-4, the J gene TRBJ2-3; no reliable D call. V dropped 6 bases and J dropped 2 bases, with 12 bases sitting between them. CDR3 size: 14 residues. The CDR3 DNA sequence: TGTGCCAGCAGACCCTCGGACCTCACAGATACGCAGTATTTT. Residues: CASRPSDLTDTQYF.

A word on this clonotype: A single base separates this from a much larger clone, so it may be a read error. CDR3 in amino acids: CASWVVGDMAEAFF. The DNA for the CDR3 is TGCGCCAGCTGGGTCGTCGGGGACATGGCTGAAGCTTTCTTT. The chain links TRBV5-1 to TRBJ1-1; D perhaps matches TRBD1 (6 bases). The length of the CDR3 is 14 residues. Germline CDR1 and CDR2: SGHRS and YFSETQ. Trimming removed 7 bases at V and 6 bases at J, with 19 bases between.

This clonotype was recorded at least ten times. The V and J genes are TRBV12-3 or TRBV12-4 and TRBJ2-1, with a weak D call TRBD2 (7 bases). Deletions cut 3 bases from V and 9 bases from J, with 15 bases between. This CDR3 contains 14 residues. The CDR3 here is CASSFGLGGLEQFF. For the CDR3, the DNA is TGTGCCAGCAGTTTCGGACTAGGGGGGCTTGAGCAGTTCTTC.

In nucleotides, the CDR3 is TGCGCCAGCAGCTTGGGGCGGGAAGCCTACAATGAGCAGTTCTTC. Its translation is CASSLGREAYNEQFF. The genes are TRBV5-1 and TRBJ2-1, with a possible D match to TRBD2 (6 bases). Trimming removed 0 bases at V and 2 bases at J, with 9 bases between. Per germline, CDR1 SGHRS and CDR2 YFSETQ. The CDR3 covers 15 residues.

The chain couples TRBV20-1 to TRBJ2-1; 11 bases align to TRBD2. This CDR3 is 17 amino acids long. CDR1 DFQATT and CDR2 SNEGSKA come from the germline V gene (reference sequence). J gave up 7 bases and V 6 bases, and 17 bases lay outside the gene matches. The CDR3 region has the DNA TGCAGTGCCGTCGAGAGGAAACTAGCGGGAGAGATAAATGAGCAGTTCTTC. Translating it yields CSAVERKLAGEINEQFF.

This clonotype was seen repeatedly, ten times or more. The genes are TRBV20-1 and TRBJ2-7, with 14 bases fitting TRBD2. Germline V lookup: CDR1 DFQATT, CDR2 SNEGSKA (reference sequence). The CDR3 runs to 15 residues. The trim removed 6 bases at V and 5 bases at J, leaving 9 bases unmatched. The CDR3 loop is CSAYPGLAGVHEQYF. CDR3 nucleotides: TGCAGTGCATATCCGGGACTAGCGGGAGTCCACGAGCAGTACTTC.

This clonotype was seen repeatedly, ten times or more. The chain uses TRBV20-1 and TRBJ2-7; 7 bases are a match to TRBD1. J was trimmed by 2 bases and V by 6 bases; bases with no gene match: 7. The CDR3 is made up of 13 amino acids. CDR1 DFQATT and CDR2 SNEGSKA come from the germline V gene (reference sequence). CDR3 sequence reads: CSASGTVTYEQYF. Here the CDR3 DNA reads TGCAGTGCGTCCGGGACAGTAACCTACGAGCAGTACTTC.

Many counts were recorded for this clonotype. DNA of the CDR3: TGCGCCAGCAGACTAGCGGGGATAAATGAGCAGTTCTTC. Protein sequence: CASRLAGINEQFF. This chain uses TRBV5-1 with TRBJ2-1; 10 nucleotides match TRBD2. CDR1 is SGHRS, CDR2 YFSETQ, per germline. The CDR3 extends over 13 amino acids. Trimming at V came to 5 bases and at J to 7 bases, leaving 3 bases not matched to a gene.

This clonotype was picked up a small number of times. CDR3 residues: CSVENIGTGEQFF. CDR3 DNA: TGCAGCGTTGAAAATATCGGGACTGGGGAGCAGTTCTTC. This chain connects TRBV29-1 to TRBJ2-1; TRBD2 might be the D (6 bases). V lost 2 bases and J 10 bases, leaving 15 bases between the germline ends. The germline V gene encodes CDR1 SQVTM and CDR2 ANQGSEA. The CDR3 covers 13 residues.

The chain recombines TRBV6-2 or TRBV6-3 with TRBJ2-7; no clear D. Trimming shortened V by 3 bases and J by 0 bases, and 12 bases separated the two germline ends. The germline V gene encodes CDR1 MNHEY and CDR2 SVGEGT. This CDR3 has 15 residues. The CDR3 here is CASSYQLKSSYEQYF. The CDR3 bases are TGTGCCAGCAGTTATCAACTAAAGAGCTCCTACGAGCAGTACTTC.

The J gene is TRBJ1-5, the V gene TRBV20-1; D might be TRBD1 (5 bases). CDR1 is DFQATT, CDR2 SNEGSKA, per germline (reference sequence). The ends were cut back, 2 bases at V and 5 bases at J, with 19 bases in the middle. The CDR3 consists of 16 residues. This chain's CDR3 is CSARNRGGRRDQPQHF. DNA of the CDR3: TGCAGTGCTAGAAATCGGGGGGGGAGGCGAGATCAGCCCCAGCATTTT.

The rearrangement joins TRBV5-1 to TRBJ2-7, with TRBD1 matching 8 bases. CDR1 and CDR2 from the germline V gene are SGHRS and YFSETQ. V was pared by 3 bases and J by 2 bases, with 4 bases of the junction left unmatched. This CDR3 region has 14 residues. The CDR3 bases are TGCGCCAGCAGCTCCGGGGACAGGACCTACGAGCAGTACTTC. This sequence encodes CASSSGDRTYEQYF.

The chain employs TRBV20-1 and TRBJ2-7; no clear D. CDR1 and CDR2 (germline): DFQATT, SNEGSKA (reference sequence). V lost 0 bases and J lost 6, with 12 bases in between. The CDR3 has 13 amino acids. CDR3 coding DNA: TGCAGTGCTAGAGATACCACATGGGGCGAGCAGTACTTC. Protein: CSARDTTWGEQYF.

This clonotype occurred many times. The V call is TRBV20-1, the J call TRBJ2-3; TRBD2 might be the D (5 bases). Germline V gene lookup returns CDR1 DFQATT and CDR2 SNEGSKA (reference sequence). CDR3 length equals 12 residues. V shed 7 bases and J shed 5 bases, with 13 bases lying between them. In DNA form, the CDR3 reads TGCAGTGTCTGGAAGGCGGGAGATACGCAGTATTTT. It encodes CSVWKAGDTQYF.

This clonotype was counted only a few times. The chain uses TRBV5-1 and TRBJ2-7; 7 bases map to TRBD1. V gave up 0 bases and J gave up 0 bases; unmatched junction bases: 12. The CDR3 runs 18 residues. From germline, CDR1 is SGHRS and CDR2 YFSETQ. The DNA of the CDR3 is TGCGCCAGCAGCTTGGCGTCGTTATCGGGACAGACCTCCTACGAGCAGTACTTC. Translated: CASSLASLSGQTSYEQYF. The full variable domain, completed using reference TRBV5-1 and TRBJ2-7, is KAGVTQTPRYLIKTRGQQVTLSCSPISGHRSVSWYQQTPGQGLQFLFEYFSETQRNKGNFPGRFSGRQFSNSRSEMNVSTLELGDSALYLCASSLASLSGQTSYEQYFGPGTRLTVT.

This clonotype has a count of ten or more. The V call is TRBV29-1, the J call TRBJ2-2, with 8 bases that match TRBD2. The germline CDR1 and CDR2 sequences are SQVTM and ANQGSEA. The CDR3 is made up of 14 amino acids. V was clipped by 4 bases and J by 4 bases; unmatched bases: 5. The chain's CDR3 is CSVVGTRGTGELFF. The CDR3 DNA sequence: TGCAGCGTTGTCGGGACTAGAGGCACCGGGGAGCTGTTTTTT.

This clonotype was counted at least ten times. The rearrangement joins TRBV27 to TRBJ1-1; D gene unclear. Per the germline V gene, CDR1 is MNHEY and CDR2 is SMNVEV (reference sequence). The CDR3 has 15 amino acids. V was cut by 2 bases and J by 0 bases, with 10 bases left in between. CDR3 region: CASSLIARVNTEAFF. The CDR3 DNA sequence: TGTGCCAGCAGTTTAATAGCCCGGGTGAACACTGAAGCTTTCTTT.

This clonotype has more than one count but fewer than ten. CDR3 coding DNA: TGCGCCAGCAGCCCCATTACAGGCTCGGTCGATGAGCAGTTCTTC. Protein product: CASSPITGSVDEQFF. The rearrangement links TRBV5-1 to TRBJ2-1; TRBD1 might be the D (5 bases). The CDR3 is 15 residues long. In germline, CDR1 is SGHRS, CDR2 YFSETQ. Trimming took off 4 bases at V and 8 bases at J, with 19 bases between the two ends.

This clonotype was counted ten times or more. V is TRBV4-2 and J is TRBJ1-4; D unclear. Germline V gene lookup returns CDR1 LGHNA and CDR2 YNFKEQ. The germline V and J ends were trimmed by 4 bases and 0 bases, with 6 bases remaining between them. The CDR3 has 14 residues. CDR3 sequence (DNA): TGTGCCAGCAGCCCAGAAGCAACTAATGAAAAACTGTTTTTT. This sequence encodes CASSPEATNEKLFF.

This clonotype has a handful of counts. The chain is built from TRBV4-1 and TRBJ2-1, with TRBD1 matching over 8 bases. Germline CDR1 reads MGHRA; CDR2 reads YSYEKL. V was pared by 2 bases and J by 3 bases, with 9 bases of the junction left unmatched. The CDR3 runs 17 residues. CDR3: CASSQPTDRVYYNEQFF. The CDR3 DNA reads as TGCGCCAGCAGCCAACCCACGGACAGGGTCTACTACAATGAGCAGTTCTTC.

Remarks on this clonotype: A much larger clone sits a single nucleotide away, making a read error possible. This chain uses TRBV7-9 with TRBJ1-2; no clear D. CDR1 and CDR2 from the germline V gene are SEHNR and FQNEAQ (reference sequence). This CDR3 has 11 amino acids. For the CDR3, the DNA is TGTGTCAGCAGCTTAAATTATGGCTACACCTTC. Translated, it gives CVSSLNYGYTF.

About this clonotype itself: Its ends do not fully match the called genes, so a read error is possible. The chain is built from TRBV5-1 and TRBJ2-5, with D perhaps TRBD1 (6 bases). This CDR3 comprises 11 residues. Germline CDR1 is SGHRS and CDR2 is YFSETQ. CDR3 sequence reads: CASSVDRTVCF. CDR3 DNA sequence: TGCGCCAGCAGCGTTGACCGGACAGTTTGCTTC.